The present T cell receptor (beta chain) was sequenced within a study of cytomegalovirus exposure and HLA in healthy donors. Study-level information: Early release data held roughly 90 million unique TCRs from HLA-typed donors.

Study-level points and caveats: Later work showed greater clonal expansion in HLA-associated TCR beta chains than in equally common others. Roughly uniform depth of sequencing across donors was assumed in presence/absence analyses.

This clone is a singleton in its sample. Its antigen is not identified. Donors in the study were healthy people who gave bone marrow. Primers for the PCR totalled 60 Vbeta and 13 Jbeta. Clones were read by immunoSEQ multiplex PCR, and TCRdb kept only the in-frame ones, dropping some. The sample gives under 110,000 clones, about four fifths of which show up once; around 5.8% is in the top ten. This TCR came from a woman aged 50 to 60 in good health and CMV-seropositive. Sequencing used PBMCs.

CDR3 amino acids: CASSEGGREETQYF. DNA for the CDR3: TGTGCCAGCAGTGAAGGGGGCAGGGAAGAGACCCAGTACTTC. The chain uses TRBV25-1 and TRBJ2-5; a possible D gene is TRBD1 (6 bases). Germline CDR1 is MGHDK and CDR2 is SYGVNS. This CDR3 has 14 amino acids. The ends were cut back, 2 bases at V and 3 bases at J, with 10 bases in the middle.